These T cell receptor beta chains were read from a single sample in a study of sequential checkpoint blockade in melanoma. Generated by immunoSEQ multiplex PCR, the TCRdb table keeps only in-frame clones and is missing some. The sample includes about 4,000 clones, approximately 23% of them seen just once. Sequenced material: tumor tissue (inferred from file names), taken from a patient given nivolumab and ipilimumab in sequence. Source of these receptors: a human donor with melanoma. Both conserved end residues are part of each CDR3. The D gene is left open where the match is weak. Expanded clones get a size class; other rows say once, few or many, or leave the size out.

size	D	length	V	J	CDR3	DNA
.	TRBD2	18	TRBV6-8	TRBJ2-1	CASSYPIGGLGFMDEQFF	TGTGCCAGCAGTTACCCCATTGGGGGACTAGGATTTATGGATGAGCAGTTCTTC
few	TRBD2	17	TRBV9	TRBJ2-3	CASSLYSGGGTTDTQYF	TGTGCCAGCAGTCTCTATTCGGGGGGAGGCACCACAGATACGCAGTATTTT
medium-sized	.	14	TRBV6-8	TRBJ2-2	CASSLATDTGELFF	TGTGCCAGCAGTCTAGCGACGGACACCGGGGAGCTGTTTTTT
few	TRBD1	16	TRBV18	TRBJ1-2	CASSPPSTGVSYGYTF	TGTGCCAGCTCACCACCTTCGACAGGGGTCAGCTATGGCTACACCTTC
few	TRBD2	15	TRBV6-8	TRBJ2-1	CASSVGLADNNEQFF	TGTGCCAGCAGTGTCGGACTAGCGGATAACAATGAGCAGTTCTTC
.	.	16	TRBV5-1	TRBJ1-2	CASSSGVLGREYGYTF	TGCGCCAGCAGCTCGGGCGTATTGGGGAGAGAGTATGGCTACACCTTC
many	.	13	TRBV23-1	TRBJ1-1	CASSFSQSSEAFF	TGCGCCAGCAGCTTCTCTCAGAGTTCTGAAGCTTTCTTT
medium-sized	TRBD2	15	TRBV12-5	TRBJ2-3	CASTSGTSGTDTQYF	TGTGCCAGCACCTCCGGGACTAGTGGCACAGATACGCAGTATTTT
.	.	13	TRBV29-1	TRBJ2-3	CSFREVGGDTQYF	TGCAGCTTCAGGGAAGTCGGCGGAGATACGCAGTATTTT
many	TRBD2	17	TRBV11-3	TRBJ2-5	CASSARTSGGIRSSLYF	TGTGCCAGCAGCGCAAGGACTAGCGGGGGGATCCGATCATCCCTGTACTTC
.	.	14	TRBV9	TRBJ1-4	CASSVGGSNEKLFF	TGTGCCAGCAGCGTAGGGGGGAGTAATGAAAAACTGTTTTTT
.	TRBD2	14	TRBV9	TRBJ2-5	CASSAGLTKSTQYF	TGTGCCAGCAGCGCGGGACTAACCAAGAGTACCCAGTACTTC
once	.	16	TRBV25-1	TRBJ1-3	CASSEFYYNSGNTIYF	TGTGCCAGCAGTGAATTCTACTACAACTCTGGAAACACCATATATTTT
many	.	14	TRBV11-3	TRBJ1-5	CASSLDGGNQPQHF	TGTGCCAGCAGCTTAGATGGGGGCAATCAGCCCCAGCATTTT
.	.	15	TRBV5-1	TRBJ2-2	CASSSRGQNTGELFF	TGCGCCAGCAGCTCGCGGGGACAGAACACCGGGGAGCTGTTTTTT
.	.	13	TRBV19	TRBJ1-5	CASSILPGMAQHF	TGTGCCAGTAGTATACTGCCAGGGATGGCCCAGCATTTT
few	TRBD1	16	TRBV6-1	TRBJ1-5	CASSEVGDNRGQPQHF	TGTGCCAGCAGTGAAGTTGGGGATAACAGGGGTCAGCCCCAGCATTTT
medium-sized	.	16	TRBV11-3	TRBJ1-4	CASSPVAREGNEKLFF	TGTGCCAGCAGCCCCGTTGCCAGGGAGGGTAATGAAAAACTGTTTTTT
many	.	14	TRBV11-3	TRBJ2-7	CASSLLHGLYEQYF	TGTGCCAGCAGCCTCCTACATGGGCTCTACGAGCAGTACTTC
many	TRBD2	17	TRBV11-3	TRBJ2-3	CASSEGLAGGFTDTQYF	TGTGCCAGCAGCGAGGGACTAGCGGGGGGGTTCACAGATACGCAGTATTTT